The source of this TCR beta chain is a study of chemoradiotherapy in HPV16-positive cancers. About the research overall: Candidate HPV-specific T-cell clones and common TCR motifs came from functional assays in a couple of HPV16-positive patients. Overall study results and limits: HPV-responsive T-cell expansion during chemoradiotherapy was linked to improved recurrence-free survival in HPV16-positive patients. The functional HPV-specific definition rests on just a couple of HPV16-positive patients.

The repertoire was sequenced with immunoSEQ multiplex PCR; TCRdb's copy has only in-frame clones and lacks some. The profile shows 15,000 to 20,000 clones, roughly 90% of them singletons. Germline V lookup: CDR1 SGHVS, CDR2 FQNEAQ. V lost 0 bases to trimming and J lost 6 bases; unmatched junction nucleotides: 7. The CDR3 loop spans 16 amino acids. As regards this clone: Antigen: not known.

The specimen was blood, collected from a patient who underwent chemoradiotherapy. This receptor was obtained from a human donor with HPV-associated anogenital cancer. V is TRBV7-8 and J is TRBJ1-2; 10 bases match TRBD1. The CDR3 DNA reads as TGTGCCAGCAGCTTAGCGGATGGACAGGGGGGAAATGGCTACACCTTC. This sequence encodes CASSLADGQGGNGYTF. The complete variable domain, with remaining parts taken from reference TRBV7-8 and TRBJ1-2, reads GAGVSQSPRYKVAKRGQDVALRCDPISGHVSLFWYQQALGQGPEFLTYFQNEAQLDKSGLPSDRFFAERPEGSVSTLKIQRTQQEDSAVYLCASSLADGQGGNGYTFGSGTRLTVV.